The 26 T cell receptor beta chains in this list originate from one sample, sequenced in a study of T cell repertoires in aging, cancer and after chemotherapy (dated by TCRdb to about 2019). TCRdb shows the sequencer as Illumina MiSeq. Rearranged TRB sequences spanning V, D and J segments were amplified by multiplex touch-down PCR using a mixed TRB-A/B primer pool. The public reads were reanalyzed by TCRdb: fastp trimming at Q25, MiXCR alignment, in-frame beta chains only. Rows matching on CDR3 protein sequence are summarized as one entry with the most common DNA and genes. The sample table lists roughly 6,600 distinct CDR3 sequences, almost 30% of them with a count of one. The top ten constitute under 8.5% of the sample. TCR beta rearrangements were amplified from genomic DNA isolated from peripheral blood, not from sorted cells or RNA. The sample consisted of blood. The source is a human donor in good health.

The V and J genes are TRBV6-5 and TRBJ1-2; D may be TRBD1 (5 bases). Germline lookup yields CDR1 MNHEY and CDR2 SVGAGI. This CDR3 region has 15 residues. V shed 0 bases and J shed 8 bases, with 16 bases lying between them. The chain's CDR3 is CASSYSVFGGDGYTF. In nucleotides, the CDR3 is TGTGCCAGCAGTTACTCGGTGTTCGGGGGGGACGGCTACACCTTC.

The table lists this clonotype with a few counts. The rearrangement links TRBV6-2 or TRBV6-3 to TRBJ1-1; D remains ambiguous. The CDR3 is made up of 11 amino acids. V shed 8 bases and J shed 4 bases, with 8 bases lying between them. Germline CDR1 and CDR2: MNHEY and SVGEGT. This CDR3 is CASGVGTEAFF. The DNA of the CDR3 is TGTGCCAGCGGGGTCGGCACTGAAGCTTTCTTT.

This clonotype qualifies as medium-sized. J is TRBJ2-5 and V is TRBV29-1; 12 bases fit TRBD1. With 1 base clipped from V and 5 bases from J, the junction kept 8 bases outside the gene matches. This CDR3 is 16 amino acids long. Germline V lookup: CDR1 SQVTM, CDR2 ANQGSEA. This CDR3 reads CSVEGGRDRGQETQYF. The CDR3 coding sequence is TGCAGCGTTGAAGGGGGCAGGGACAGGGGGCAGGAGACCCAGTACTTC.

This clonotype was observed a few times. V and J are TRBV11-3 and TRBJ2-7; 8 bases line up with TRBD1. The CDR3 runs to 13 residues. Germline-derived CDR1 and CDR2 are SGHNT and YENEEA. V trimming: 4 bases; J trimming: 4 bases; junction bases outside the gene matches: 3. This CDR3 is CASSSGGGYEQYF. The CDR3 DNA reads TGTGCCAGCAGCTCAGGGGGCGGGTACGAGCAGTACTTC.

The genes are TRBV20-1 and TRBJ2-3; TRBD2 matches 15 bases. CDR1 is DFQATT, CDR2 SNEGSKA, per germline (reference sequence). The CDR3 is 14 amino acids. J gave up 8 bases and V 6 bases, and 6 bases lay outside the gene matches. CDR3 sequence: CSADGLAGGGTQYF. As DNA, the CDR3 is TGCAGTGCGGATGGACTAGCGGGAGGGGGTACGCAGTATTTT.

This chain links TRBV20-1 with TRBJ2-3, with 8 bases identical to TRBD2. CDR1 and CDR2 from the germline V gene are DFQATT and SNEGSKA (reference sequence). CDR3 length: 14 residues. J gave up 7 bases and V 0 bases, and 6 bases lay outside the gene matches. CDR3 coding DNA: TGCAGTGCTAGAGAGAGCGGGGGTCCGTATACGCAGTATTTT. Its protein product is CSARESGGPYTQYF.

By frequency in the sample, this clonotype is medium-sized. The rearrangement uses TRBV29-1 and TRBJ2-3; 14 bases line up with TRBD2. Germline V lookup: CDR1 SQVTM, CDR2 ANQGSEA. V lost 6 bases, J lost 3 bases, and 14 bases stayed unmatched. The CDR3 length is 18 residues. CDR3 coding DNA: TGCAGCGTAATCGGGGGGGGACTAGCGGGAGTCTGGACAGATACGCAGTATTTT. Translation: CSVIGGGLAGVWTDTQYF.

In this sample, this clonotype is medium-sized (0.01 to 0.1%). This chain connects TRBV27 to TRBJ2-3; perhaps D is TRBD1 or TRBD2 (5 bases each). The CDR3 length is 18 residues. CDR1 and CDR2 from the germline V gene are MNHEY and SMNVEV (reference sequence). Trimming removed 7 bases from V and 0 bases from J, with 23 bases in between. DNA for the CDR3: TGTGCCAGCACCCTAGAGGGCAGGGTCGCAACTAGCACAGATACGCAGTATTTT. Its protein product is CASTLEGRVATSTDTQYF.

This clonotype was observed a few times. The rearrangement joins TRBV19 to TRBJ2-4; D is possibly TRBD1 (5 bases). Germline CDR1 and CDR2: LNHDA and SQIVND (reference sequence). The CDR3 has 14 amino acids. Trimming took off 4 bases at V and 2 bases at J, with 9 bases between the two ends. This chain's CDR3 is CASSTGLTKNIQYF. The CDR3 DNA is TGTGCCAGTAGTACAGGGCTCACCAAAAACATTCAGTACTTC.

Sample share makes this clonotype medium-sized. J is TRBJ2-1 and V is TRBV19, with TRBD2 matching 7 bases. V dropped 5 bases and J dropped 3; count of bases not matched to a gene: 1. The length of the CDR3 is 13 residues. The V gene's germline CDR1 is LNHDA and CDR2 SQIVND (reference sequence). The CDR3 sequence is CASSAGVYNEQFF. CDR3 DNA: TGTGCCAGTAGTGCGGGAGTCTACAATGAGCAGTTCTTC. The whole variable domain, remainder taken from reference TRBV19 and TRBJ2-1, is DGGITQSPKYLFRKEGQNVTLSCEQNLNHDAMYWYRQDPGQGLRLIYYSQIVNDFQKGDIAEGYSVSREKKESFPLTVTSAQKNPTAFYLCASSAGVYNEQFFGPGTRLTVL.

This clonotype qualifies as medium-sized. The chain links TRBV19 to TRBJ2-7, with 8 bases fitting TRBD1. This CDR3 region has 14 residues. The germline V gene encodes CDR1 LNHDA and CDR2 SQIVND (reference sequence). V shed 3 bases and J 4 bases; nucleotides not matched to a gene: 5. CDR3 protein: CASSIGQGGYEQYF. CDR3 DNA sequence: TGTGCCAGTAGTATCGGACAGGGAGGATACGAGCAGTACTTC.

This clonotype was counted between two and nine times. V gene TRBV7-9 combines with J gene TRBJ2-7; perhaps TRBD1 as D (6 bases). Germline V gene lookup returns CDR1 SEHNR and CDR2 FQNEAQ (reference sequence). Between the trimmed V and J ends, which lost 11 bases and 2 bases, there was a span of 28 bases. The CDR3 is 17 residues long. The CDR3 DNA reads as TGTGCCTCCCCGGTGTGGGACAACGGCCTCCGAACCTACGAGCAGTACTTC. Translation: CASPVWDNGLRTYEQYF.

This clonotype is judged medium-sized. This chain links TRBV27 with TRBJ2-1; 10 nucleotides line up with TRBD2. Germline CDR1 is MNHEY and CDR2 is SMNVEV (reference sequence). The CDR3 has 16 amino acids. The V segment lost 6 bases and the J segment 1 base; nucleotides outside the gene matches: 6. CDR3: CASRRGLADSYNEQFF. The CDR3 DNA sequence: TGTGCCAGCAGGAGAGGACTAGCGGATTCCTACAATGAGCAGTTCTTC.

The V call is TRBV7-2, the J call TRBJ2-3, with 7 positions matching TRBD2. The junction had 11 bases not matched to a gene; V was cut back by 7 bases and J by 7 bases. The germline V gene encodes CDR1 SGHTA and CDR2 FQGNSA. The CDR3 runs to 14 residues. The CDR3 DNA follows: TGTGCCAGCACCCCCCAAACTAGCGTAAATACGCAGTATTTT. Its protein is CASTPQTSVNTQYF.

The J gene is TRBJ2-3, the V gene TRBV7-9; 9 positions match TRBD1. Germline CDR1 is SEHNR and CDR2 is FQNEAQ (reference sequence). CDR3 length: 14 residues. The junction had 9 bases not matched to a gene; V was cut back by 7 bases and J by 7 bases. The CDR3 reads CASKQGAPGNTQYF. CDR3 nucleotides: TGTGCCAGCAAACAGGGGGCGCCGGGGAATACGCAGTATTTT.

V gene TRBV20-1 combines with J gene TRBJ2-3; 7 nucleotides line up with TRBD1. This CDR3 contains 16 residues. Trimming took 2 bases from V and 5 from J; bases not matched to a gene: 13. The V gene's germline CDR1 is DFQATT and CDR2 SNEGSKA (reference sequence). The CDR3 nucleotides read TGCAGTGCTAGAAGGGGAACGTACAGGGGAGAAGATACGCAGTATTTT. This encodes CSARRGTYRGEDTQYF.

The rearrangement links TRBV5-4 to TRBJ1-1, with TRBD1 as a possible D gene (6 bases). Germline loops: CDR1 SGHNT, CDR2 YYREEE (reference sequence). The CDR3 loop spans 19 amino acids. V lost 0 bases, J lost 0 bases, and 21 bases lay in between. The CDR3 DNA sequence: TGTGCCAGCAGCTTGGGGCGGACAGCGATCACGTCCATGAACACTGAAGCTTTCTTT. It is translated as CASSLGRTAITSMNTEAFF.

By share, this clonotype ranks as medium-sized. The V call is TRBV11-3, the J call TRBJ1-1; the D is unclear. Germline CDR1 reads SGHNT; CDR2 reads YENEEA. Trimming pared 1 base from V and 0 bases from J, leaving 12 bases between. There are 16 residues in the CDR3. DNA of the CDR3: TGTGCCAGCAGCTTAGCGCATCAGGTCATGAACACTGAAGCTTTCTTT. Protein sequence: CASSLAHQVMNTEAFF.

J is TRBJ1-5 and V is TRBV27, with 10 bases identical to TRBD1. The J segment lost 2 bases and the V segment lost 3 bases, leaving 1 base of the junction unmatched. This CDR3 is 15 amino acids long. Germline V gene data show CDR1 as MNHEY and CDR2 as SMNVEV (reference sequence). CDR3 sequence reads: CASSLGTGGNQPQHF. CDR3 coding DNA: TGTGCCAGCAGTTTGGGGACAGGGGGCAATCAGCCCCAGCATTTT.

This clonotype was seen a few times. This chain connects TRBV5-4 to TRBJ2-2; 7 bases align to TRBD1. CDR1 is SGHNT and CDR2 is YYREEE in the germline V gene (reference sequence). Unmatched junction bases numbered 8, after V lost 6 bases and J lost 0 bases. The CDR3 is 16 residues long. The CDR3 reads CASTKPGQTNTGELFF. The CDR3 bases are TGTGCCAGCACCAAGCCGGGACAGACGAACACCGGGGAGCTGTTTTTT.

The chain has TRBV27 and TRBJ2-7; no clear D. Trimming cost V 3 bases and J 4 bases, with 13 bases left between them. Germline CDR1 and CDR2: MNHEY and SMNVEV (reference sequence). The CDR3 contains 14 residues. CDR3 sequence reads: CASSFLGSGYEQYF. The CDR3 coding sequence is TGTGCCAGCAGTTTTTTAGGGTCAGGTTACGAGCAGTACTTC.

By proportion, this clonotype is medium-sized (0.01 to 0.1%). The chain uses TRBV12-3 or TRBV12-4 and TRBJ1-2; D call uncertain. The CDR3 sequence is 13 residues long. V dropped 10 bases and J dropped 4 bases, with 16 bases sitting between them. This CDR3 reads CATRDTAPYGYTF. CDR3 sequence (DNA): TGTGCCACACGAGATACGGCCCCCTATGGCTACACCTTC.

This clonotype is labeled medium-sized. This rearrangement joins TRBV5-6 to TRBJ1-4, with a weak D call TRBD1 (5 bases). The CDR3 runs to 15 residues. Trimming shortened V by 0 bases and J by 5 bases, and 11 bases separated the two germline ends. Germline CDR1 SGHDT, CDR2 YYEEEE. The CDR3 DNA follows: TGTGCCAGCAGCTTGGATCCAGGGCCCAATGAAAAACTGTTTTTT. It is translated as CASSLDPGPNEKLFF.

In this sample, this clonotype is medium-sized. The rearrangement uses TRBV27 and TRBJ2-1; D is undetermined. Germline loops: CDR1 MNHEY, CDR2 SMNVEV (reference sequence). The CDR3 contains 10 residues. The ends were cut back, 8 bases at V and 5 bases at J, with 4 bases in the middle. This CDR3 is CASGDNEQFF. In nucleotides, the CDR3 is TGTGCCAGCGGGGACAATGAGCAGTTCTTC.

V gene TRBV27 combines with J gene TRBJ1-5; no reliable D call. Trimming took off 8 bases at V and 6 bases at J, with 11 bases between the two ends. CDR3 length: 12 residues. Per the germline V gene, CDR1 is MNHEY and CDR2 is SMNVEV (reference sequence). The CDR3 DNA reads TGTGCCAGCCTCCGGAGGGTTCAGCCCCAGCATTTT. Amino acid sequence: CASLRRVQPQHF.

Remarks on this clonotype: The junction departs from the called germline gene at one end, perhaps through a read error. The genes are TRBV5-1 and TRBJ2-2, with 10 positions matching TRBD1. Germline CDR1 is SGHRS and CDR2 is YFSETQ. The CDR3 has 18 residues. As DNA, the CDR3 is TGTGCCAGCAACCTAGGGAACCGACAGGGGGCAAACACCGGGGAGCTGTTTTTT. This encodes CASNLGNRQGANTGELFF.